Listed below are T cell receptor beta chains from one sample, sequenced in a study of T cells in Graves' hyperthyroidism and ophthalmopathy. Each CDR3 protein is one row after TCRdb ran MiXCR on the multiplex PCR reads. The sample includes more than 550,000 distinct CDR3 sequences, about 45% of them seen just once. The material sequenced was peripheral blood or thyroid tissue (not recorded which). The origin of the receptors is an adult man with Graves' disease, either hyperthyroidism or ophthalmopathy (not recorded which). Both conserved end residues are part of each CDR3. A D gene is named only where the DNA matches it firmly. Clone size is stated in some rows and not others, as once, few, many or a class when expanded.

cdr3_nt: TGTGCCAGCATTGAGGACAGGGGCAATCAGCCCCAGCATTTT
cdr3_aa: CASIEDRGNQPQHF
d_call: TRBD1
j_call: TRBJ1-5
clone_size: .
v_call: TRBV2

cdr3_nt: TGTGCCAGCAGCGTAGATGAGGATCCGACCTACGAGCAGTACTTC
cdr3_aa: CASSVDEDPTYEQYF
d_call: .
j_call: TRBJ2-7
clone_size: .
v_call: TRBV9

cdr3_nt: TGTGCCAGTACCGAAGGATACAGCGCCTCGAGAGAGACCCAGTACTTC
cdr3_aa: CASTEGYSASRETQYF
d_call: .
j_call: TRBJ2-5
clone_size: .
v_call: TRBV19

cdr3_nt: TGCAGCGTTGAGGCCCAAACAACCTACTCTGGAAACGCCATATATTTT
cdr3_aa: CSVEAQTTYSGNAIYF
d_call: .
j_call: TRBJ1-3
clone_size: .
v_call: TRBV29-1

cdr3_nt: TGTGCCAGCAGCTTAGTACTTTTAGATACAGGGGATTCACCCCTCCACTTT
cdr3_aa: CASSLVLLDTGDSPLHF
d_call: TRBD1
j_call: TRBJ1-6
clone_size: few
v_call: TRBV7-2

cdr3_nt: TGCAGCGTTGTCTCGGGGAACACCATATATTTT
cdr3_aa: CSVVSGNTIYF
d_call: .
j_call: TRBJ1-3
clone_size: .
v_call: TRBV29-1

cdr3_nt: TGTGCCAGCACCCAGGCCAGGTCCTACGAGCAGTACTTC
cdr3_aa: CASTQARSYEQYF
d_call: .
j_call: TRBJ2-7
clone_size: few
v_call: TRBV7-9

cdr3_nt: TGTGCCAGCAGCCGCGGACTAGATCGCACCGGGGAGCTGTTTTTT
cdr3_aa: CASSRGLDRTGELFF
d_call: TRBD2
j_call: TRBJ2-2
clone_size: .
v_call: TRBV15

cdr3_nt: TGTGCCAGCAGTTTAGCCGTAAACTATGGCTACACCTTC
cdr3_aa: CASSLAVNYGYTF
d_call: .
j_call: TRBJ1-2
clone_size: many
v_call: TRBV12-3/TRBV12-4

cdr3_nt: TGCAGTGCCCAACCGACAGTCATGAACACTGAAGCTTTCTTT
cdr3_aa: CSAQPTVMNTEAFF
d_call: .
j_call: TRBJ1-1
clone_size: .
v_call: TRBV20-1

cdr3_nt: TGTGCCACCAGCAGAGCGGGAAACACCATATATTTT
cdr3_aa: CATSRAGNTIYF
d_call: .
j_call: TRBJ1-3
clone_size: many
v_call: TRBV15

cdr3_nt: TGTGCTAGCAGCCGACTAGCGGGAGCCGGGGAGCTGTTTTTT
cdr3_aa: CASSRLAGAGELFF
d_call: TRBD2
j_call: TRBJ2-2
clone_size: many
v_call: TRBV7-6

cdr3_nt: TGTGCCAGCAGCCACGGGGCTACTGAAGCTTTCTTT
cdr3_aa: CASSHGATEAFF
d_call: .
j_call: TRBJ1-1
clone_size: .
v_call: TRBV7-2

cdr3_nt: TGTGCCACAGGGGACGGCTTAATTGGCTACACCTTC
cdr3_aa: CATGDGLIGYTF
d_call: .
j_call: TRBJ1-2
clone_size: many
v_call: TRBV7-7

cdr3_nt: TGTGCCAGCAGTGCTTCCCTAGGCCTTAACTATGGCTACACCTTC
cdr3_aa: CASSASLGLNYGYTF
d_call: .
j_call: TRBJ1-2
clone_size: .
v_call: TRBV25-1

cdr3_nt: TGCGCCAGCAGCACCGGACAGGGGGCCGGGGAGCTGTTTTTT
cdr3_aa: CASSTGQGAGELFF
d_call: TRBD1
j_call: TRBJ2-2
clone_size: .
v_call: TRBV5-1

cdr3_nt: TGTGCCAGCAGCCTAGACAGGGGCGGGGATCAGCCCCAGCATTTT
cdr3_aa: CASSLDRGGDQPQHF
d_call: TRBD1
j_call: TRBJ1-5
clone_size: .
v_call: TRBV7-9

cdr3_nt: TGTGCCAGCAGCCCACCTCTAGGGGGAGGTGGCTACACCTTC
cdr3_aa: CASSPPLGGGGYTF
d_call: .
j_call: TRBJ1-2
clone_size: many
v_call: TRBV7-2

cdr3_nt: TGCAGTGCTAGAGATTCGGCGGGGGGGTTTGAGCAGTACTTC
cdr3_aa: CSARDSAGGFEQYF
d_call: TRBD2
j_call: TRBJ2-7
clone_size: .
v_call: TRBV20-1

cdr3_nt: TGCAGCGTTGTCCTCGGGACAGGGCTTAACTATGGCTACACCTTC
cdr3_aa: CSVVLGTGLNYGYTF
d_call: TRBD1
j_call: TRBJ1-2
clone_size: once
v_call: TRBV29-1

cdr3_nt: TGCAGCATCACAGGGGGCACTGAAGCTTTCTTT
cdr3_aa: CSITGGTEAFF
d_call: TRBD1
j_call: TRBJ1-1
clone_size: .
v_call: TRBV29-1

cdr3_nt: TGTGCCAGCAGCGCTACCAGTACTGCCGGACAGGGAAGCGTCGATGGCTACACCTTC
cdr3_aa: CASSATSTAGQGSVDGYTF
d_call: TRBD1
j_call: TRBJ1-2
clone_size: many
v_call: TRBV9

cdr3_nt: TGTGCCAGCAGTACAGGGCTTCAAGAGACCCAGTACTTC
cdr3_aa: CASSTGLQETQYF
d_call: .
j_call: TRBJ2-5
clone_size: many
v_call: TRBV7-8

cdr3_nt: TGTGCCAGCAGTTATGGGCAGGGGCGTTACACCGGGGAGCTGTTTTTT
cdr3_aa: CASSYGQGRYTGELFF
d_call: .
j_call: TRBJ2-2
clone_size: .
v_call: TRBV6-5

cdr3_nt: TGCAGTGCGACTGGGACAGGGGTTCTCATGAACACTGAAGCTTTCTTT
cdr3_aa: CSATGTGVLMNTEAFF
d_call: TRBD1
j_call: TRBJ1-1
clone_size: few
v_call: TRBV20-1

cdr3_nt: TGTGCCAGCAGTCACACCGCCTCGACAGGGAATGAAAAACTGTTTTTT
cdr3_aa: CASSHTASTGNEKLFF
d_call: TRBD1
j_call: TRBJ1-4
clone_size: many
v_call: TRBV7-9

cdr3_nt: TGCGCCAGCAGCCAACAGGGACAGGGAAGAAACTATGGCTACACCTTC
cdr3_aa: CASSQQGQGRNYGYTF
d_call: TRBD1
j_call: TRBJ1-2
clone_size: .
v_call: TRBV4-1

cdr3_nt: TGTGCCAGCAGTGCCCAGGGAACAGGCTCACTGCACGAGCAGTACTTC
cdr3_aa: CASSAQGTGSLHEQYF
d_call: .
j_call: TRBJ2-7
clone_size: .
v_call: TRBV25-1

cdr3_nt: TGTGCCAGCAGCTCAACCCCGGCGGACTCTGAGCAAGAGACCCAGTACTTC
cdr3_aa: CASSSTPADSEQETQYF
d_call: .
j_call: TRBJ2-5
clone_size: .
v_call: TRBV7-9

cdr3_nt: TGTGCCATCAGTGCCAGCAGAGGACAATCTGGCTACACCTTC
cdr3_aa: CAISASRGQSGYTF
d_call: .
j_call: TRBJ1-2
clone_size: .
v_call: TRBV10-3

cdr3_nt: TGCAGCGTCGTGGAGGGGTCCTCGGCTTTCTTT
cdr3_aa: CSVVEGSSAFF
d_call: .
j_call: TRBJ1-1
clone_size: .
v_call: TRBV29-1

cdr3_nt: TGCGCCAGCAGCTTGGAAGGGAGGGGGCGGACTGAAGCTTTCTTT
cdr3_aa: CASSLEGRGRTEAFF
d_call: TRBD1
j_call: TRBJ1-1
clone_size: .
v_call: TRBV5-1

cdr3_nt: TGTGCCAGCCGAGGGGGACTAGCGGGAGCCTACGAGCAGTACTTC
cdr3_aa: CASRGGLAGAYEQYF
d_call: TRBD2
j_call: TRBJ2-7
clone_size: .
v_call: TRBV2

cdr3_nt: TGTGCCAGCAACAATGGAGGGCCCCGGGGTGGCTACACCTTC
cdr3_aa: CASNNGGPRGGYTF
d_call: .
j_call: TRBJ1-2
clone_size: .
v_call: TRBV7-2

cdr3_nt: TGTGCCAGCAGCCAAGAAGGGATCGGCACTGAAGCTTTCTTT
cdr3_aa: CASSQEGIGTEAFF
d_call: .
j_call: TRBJ1-1
clone_size: few
v_call: TRBV10-1

cdr3_nt: TGTGCCGGCAGGGGCCGCAACTATGGCTACACCTTC
cdr3_aa: CAGRGRNYGYTF
d_call: .
j_call: TRBJ1-2
clone_size: few
v_call: TRBV6-6

cdr3_nt: TGTGCCAGCAGTGGCCCGCTCAGGACGGATAGGGGCTACACCTTC
cdr3_aa: CASSGPLRTDRGYTF
d_call: .
j_call: TRBJ1-2
clone_size: many
v_call: TRBV25-1

cdr3_nt: TGCGCCAGCAGCTTGCTTCAGACGAACACTGAAGCTTTCTTT
cdr3_aa: CASSLLQTNTEAFF
d_call: .
j_call: TRBJ1-1
clone_size: few
v_call: TRBV5-1

cdr3_nt: TGCGCCAGCCAGGTCGGCGGGGGCGACGAGCAGTACTTC
cdr3_aa: CASQVGGGDEQYF
d_call: .
j_call: TRBJ2-7
clone_size: many
v_call: TRBV10-2

cdr3_nt: TGTGCCAGTAGTCCTAACAGCTGGGGGGCCAACGTCCTGACTTTC
cdr3_aa: CASSPNSWGANVLTF
d_call: .
j_call: TRBJ2-6
clone_size: many
v_call: TRBV19

cdr3_nt: TGCAGCGTCACCCCTAGCGGTCAAGAGACCCAGTACTTC
cdr3_aa: CSVTPSGQETQYF
d_call: TRBD2
j_call: TRBJ2-5
clone_size: .
v_call: TRBV29-1

cdr3_nt: TGCGCCAGCAGCCCACTTCGACAGCAAGAGACCCAGTACTTC
cdr3_aa: CASSPLRQQETQYF
d_call: .
j_call: TRBJ2-5
clone_size: .
v_call: TRBV5-1

cdr3_nt: TGTGCCAGCAGCTCCCTGTTCGACAGGGGAAACACTGAAGCTTTCTTT
cdr3_aa: CASSSLFDRGNTEAFF
d_call: TRBD1
j_call: TRBJ1-1
clone_size: many
v_call: TRBV7-9

cdr3_nt: TGTGCCAGCAGCGACCCGACTAGCGGGAGCGATGAGCAGTACTTC
cdr3_aa: CASSDPTSGSDEQYF
d_call: TRBD2
j_call: TRBJ2-7
clone_size: many
v_call: TRBV9

cdr3_nt: TGTGCCAGCAACCACCCCAACAGGGGCGAACGTAACTATGGCTACACCTTC
cdr3_aa: CASNHPNRGERNYGYTF
d_call: TRBD1
j_call: TRBJ1-2
clone_size: .
v_call: TRBV2

cdr3_nt: TGTGCCAGCAGTCGCGGCGAATTAAACACCATATATTTT
cdr3_aa: CASSRGELNTIYF
d_call: .
j_call: TRBJ1-3
clone_size: .
v_call: TRBV2

cdr3_nt: TGTGCCAGCAGCTTTGTGGGCTCTGGAAACACCATATATTTT
cdr3_aa: CASSFVGSGNTIYF
d_call: .
j_call: TRBJ1-3
clone_size: many
v_call: TRBV7-9

cdr3_nt: TGCAGCATCGGGACAGGGGGCACTGAAGCTTTCTTT
cdr3_aa: CSIGTGGTEAFF
d_call: TRBD1
j_call: TRBJ1-1
clone_size: .
v_call: TRBV29-1

cdr3_nt: TGTGCCAGCAGCTTAGACCTTAGGGGTCCCTTGACTAACTATGGCTACACCTTC
cdr3_aa: CASSLDLRGPLTNYGYTF
d_call: .
j_call: TRBJ1-2
clone_size: .
v_call: TRBV7-9

cdr3_nt: TGTGCCAGCAGTTTAGTCCGGGACGGACGGGATGGCTACACCTTC
cdr3_aa: CASSLVRDGRDGYTF
d_call: .
j_call: TRBJ1-2
clone_size: .
v_call: TRBV12-3/TRBV12-4

cdr3_nt: TGTGCCAGCAGCTTAGCTACCTCCTGCGAGCAGTACTTC
cdr3_aa: CASSLATSCEQYF
d_call: .
j_call: TRBJ2-7
clone_size: .
v_call: TRBV9

cdr3_nt: TGTGCCAGCAAAGTAGGGCAGGCCTTCTACGAGCAGTACTTC
cdr3_aa: CASKVGQAFYEQYF
d_call: .
j_call: TRBJ2-7
clone_size: once
v_call: TRBV10-3

cdr3_nt: TGTGCCAGCAGCTTAGCAGAAGGCGGCGGGTATGGCTACACCTTC
cdr3_aa: CASSLAEGGGYGYTF
d_call: .
j_call: TRBJ1-2
clone_size: few
v_call: TRBV7-2

cdr3_nt: TGTGCCAGCTCTCCCTCCCGGACAGGGGCCTACGAGCAGTACTTC
cdr3_aa: CASSPSRTGAYEQYF
d_call: TRBD1
j_call: TRBJ2-7
clone_size: few
v_call: TRBV12-3/TRBV12-4